Below are 15 T cell receptor beta chains sequenced from a single sample in a study of OX40 agonist ivuxolimab in advanced cancers. Measured with immunoSEQ multiplex PCR; TCRdb has only the in-frame clones, and not every one. The data show about 150,000 clones, 90% seen once. Sequences were derived from CD4+ or CD8+ T cells sorted from blood, sampled in a trial of the OX40 agonist ivuxolimab. Every receptor here comes from an adult with an advanced solid tumor such as melanoma, head and neck, liver or kidney cancer.

The chain uses TRBV5-6 and TRBJ1-6; TRBD1 matches at 7 bases. CDR3 length: 17 amino acids. The V gene's germline CDR1 is SGHDT and CDR2 YYEEEE. The junction had 14 bases not matched to a gene; V was cut back by 2 bases and J by 9 bases. The CDR3 protein is CASSFYLTGVTGSPLHF. CDR3 bases: TGTGCCAGCAGCTTTTACCTTACAGGGGTGACTGGTTCACCCCTCCACTTT.

V is TRBV5-4 and J is TRBJ2-1, with 11 bases fitting TRBD2. Germline CDR1 SGHNT, CDR2 YYREEE (reference sequence). J lost 8 bases, V lost 4 bases, and 11 bases had no gene match. The CDR3 is 16 amino acids. The CDR3 DNA is TGTGCCAGCAGCCCTTCGGCTAGCGGGAGGCGGGATGAGCAGTTCTTC. Protein: CASSPSASGRRDEQFF.

This chain connects TRBV4-2 to TRBJ1-6; the D gene is possibly TRBD1 (5 bases). From germline, CDR1 is LGHNA and CDR2 YNFKEQ. Trimming stripped 1 base from V and 10 bases from J, with 23 bases between. CDR3 length: 18 residues. CDR3 loop: CASSQGTEGEALRSPLHF. The CDR3 coding sequence is TGTGCCAGCAGCCAAGGAACAGAAGGGGAGGCTCTTAGATCACCCCTCCACTTT.

J is TRBJ1-1 and V is TRBV7-3, with no clear D. Looked up from germline, CDR1 is SGHTA and CDR2 is FQGTGA. CDR3 length: 15 residues. V was clipped by 0 bases and J by 4 bases, with 12 bases between them. In DNA form, the CDR3 reads TGTGCCAGCAGCTTAACCGACGGCCCGTTCACTGAAGCTTTCTTT. This sequence encodes CASSLTDGPFTEAFF.

The chain uses TRBV7-2 and TRBJ2-1, with D unclear. CDR3 length: 15 residues. Trimming took 2 bases from V and 0 from J, leaving 8 bases between them. From germline, CDR1 is SGHTA and CDR2 FQGNSA. The CDR3 sequence: CASSLWRSSYNEQFF. CDR3 in DNA: TGTGCCAGCAGCTTATGGCGAAGCTCCTACAATGAGCAGTTCTTC. Filled out from reference TRBV7-2 and TRBJ2-1, the complete variable domain reads GAGVSQSPSNKVTEKGKDVELRCDPISGHTALYWYRQSLGQGLEFLIYFQGNSAPDKSGLPSDRFSAERTGGSVSTLTIQRTQQEDSAVYLCASSLWRSSYNEQFFGPGTRLTVL.

The chain employs TRBV28 and TRBJ2-5, with 9 bases matching TRBD1. The V and J ends lost 7 bases and 4 bases, in that order; junction bases with no gene match: 10. Per the germline V gene, CDR1 is MDHEN and CDR2 is SYDVKM. The CDR3 loop spans 15 amino acids. CDR3 in DNA: TGTGCCAGCACCCCCTCAGGGACAGGGAGAGAGACCCAGTACTTC. This codes for CASTPSGTGRETQYF.

The chain employs TRBV7-9 and TRBJ2-5; unclear D gene. CDR3 length equals 11 residues. Germline CDR1 and CDR2: SEHNR and FQNEAQ (reference sequence). V gave up 3 bases and J gave up 1 base, with 0 bases separating them. CDR3 loop: CASSFQETQYF. CDR3 nucleotides: TGTGCCAGCAGCTTCCAAGAGACCCAGTACTTC.

This sequence joins TRBV5-1 and TRBJ2-1; the match to TRBD2 covers 12 bases. J was trimmed by 5 bases and V by 3 bases; bases with no gene match: 9. Germline CDR1 and CDR2: SGHRS and YFSETQ. The CDR3 has 17 amino acids. The chain's CDR3 is CASSSGLAGPSNNEQFF. The DNA of the CDR3 is TGCGCCAGCAGCTCCGGACTAGCGGGACCTTCTAACAATGAGCAGTTCTTC. Based on the CDR3 plus reference TRBV5-1 and TRBJ2-1, the full variable domain is KAGVTQTPRYLIKTRGQQVTLSCSPISGHRSVSWYQQTPGQGLQFLFEYFSETQRNKGNFPGRFSGRQFSNSRSEMNVSTLELGDSALYLCASSSGLAGPSNNEQFFGPGTRLTVL.

This clone has just one count. The chain recombines TRBV6-6 with TRBJ2-1; D unresolved. The CDR3 is 12 amino acids. Looked up from germline, CDR1 is MNHNY and CDR2 is SVGAGI (reference sequence). Between the trimmed V and J ends, which lost 7 bases and 4 bases, there was a span of 8 bases. DNA for the CDR3: TGTGCCAGCATGGAAAGTTACAATGAGCAGTTCTTC. Amino acids: CASMESYNEQFF.

This chain connects TRBV28 to TRBJ2-7, with D maybe TRBD1 (6 bases). Trimming stripped 4 bases from V and 9 bases from J, with 19 bases between. Germline V gene lookup returns CDR1 MDHEN and CDR2 SYDVKM. The CDR3 is 14 amino acids. The CDR3 DNA reads as TGTGCCAGCAGTTCACCGACAGGCCCCCTAGGGCAGTACTTC. Translation gives CASSSPTGPLGQYF.

This clone was seen a handful of times. The chain uses TRBV2 and TRBJ1-2; perhaps TRBD1 as D (6 bases). This CDR3 is 15 amino acids long. V dropped 2 bases and J dropped 7 bases, with 17 bases sitting between them. In germline, CDR1 is SNHLY, CDR2 FYNNEI. The CDR3, as DNA: TGTGCCAGCAGTGAACGGCCTACAGGGTACAGTGGCTACACCTTC. Its translation: CASSERPTGYSGYTF. The entire variable domain, with the rest obtained from reference TRBV2 and TRBJ1-2, is as follows: EPEVTQTPSHQVTQMGQEVILRCVPISNHLYFYWYRQILGQKVEFLVSFYNNEISEKSEIFDDQFSVERPDGSNFTLKIRSTKLEDSAMYFCASSERPTGYSGYTFGSGTRLTVV.

The CDR3: CASSFGQALFYEQYF. CDR3 nucleotide sequence: TGTGCCAGCAGCTTTGGACAGGCCTTGTTCTACGAGCAGTACTTC. The chain joins TRBV5-4 to TRBJ2-7; 7 bases line up with TRBD1. This CDR3 is built from 15 residues. Germline CDR1 is SGHNT and CDR2 is YYREEE (reference sequence). J was trimmed by 3 bases and V by 2 bases; bases with no gene match: 8.

As concerns this clone: Other nucleotide sequences in the sample specify the same CDR3. V gene TRBV2 combines with J gene TRBJ1-1; D is undetermined. This CDR3 is 11 amino acids long. The V gene lost 2 bases and the J gene lost 4 bases, with 2 bases spanning the gap. Germline V gene sequence: CDR1 SNHLY, CDR2 FYNNEI. DNA of the CDR3: TGTGCCAGCAGTGAATCCACTGAAGCTTTCTTT. Translation gives CASSESTEAFF.

V usage is TRBV6-6 and J usage is TRBJ2-7; D is unresolved. CDR3 length: 14 residues. Germline CDR1 MNHNY, CDR2 SVGAGI (reference sequence). V was trimmed by 4 bases and J by 1 base, leaving 11 bases between them. CDR3 amino acids: CASSSFGESYEQYF. The CDR3 DNA is TGTGCCAGCAGTTCGTTTGGGGAATCCTACGAGCAGTACTTC.

The rearrangement joins TRBV12-5 to TRBJ1-1; D gene uncertain. This CDR3 contains 11 residues. With 5 bases removed from V and 6 bases from J, the gap between germline ends came to 7 bases. The germline CDR1 and CDR2 sequences are LGHNT and FRNRAP. For the CDR3, the DNA is TGTGCTAGTGGTGATGGGTCTGAAGCTTTCTTT. It codes for CASGDGSEAFF.